This T cell receptor beta chain was found in a study of CD4 T cells in relation to SARS-CoV-2 and coronaviruses. Worth noting for this clone: No antigen is known for it.

Unexposed donor CD4+ T cells date from about 2011-2018, before the COVID-19 pandemic. After approximately 10 days of culture, CD4+ T cells were isolated. TCRdb's copy holds only in-frame clones and misses some; the assay was immunoSEQ multiplex PCR. Of around 16,000 clones in the sample, 75% to 85% are singletons; the top ten hold 15%. Specimen: CD4+ T cells from PBMCs, cultured in vitro. The clonotype originates from a human donor in good health.

The CDR3 nucleotides read TGTGCCATCAGTGAGTCCTGGGGACAGGTGAACACTGAAGCTTTCTTT. It codes for CAISESWGQVNTEAFF. The rearrangement uses TRBV10-3 and TRBJ1-1, with 8 bases fitting TRBD1. This CDR3 contains 16 residues. Germline V gives CDR1 ENHRY, CDR2 SYGVKD. Trimming at V came to 0 bases and at J to 0 bases, leaving 3 bases not matched to a gene.